One and the same sample provided the 32 T cell receptor beta chains below, sequenced in a study of identical twins. TCRdb used MiXCR to reprocess the 5' RACE reads, holding one entry per CDR3 protein. This sample carries 1.5 million to 2 million distinct CDR3 sequences, 25% to 35% of them seen once, and the ten largest clones take about 0.27%. Sequenced sample: cord blood. These TCRs come from a newborn girl in good health.

This clonotype appeared a few times. This sequence joins TRBV10-3 and TRBJ1-5, with a possible D match to TRBD1 (6 bases). The CDR3 spans 14 residues. V shed 0 bases and J shed 6 bases, with 9 bases lying between them. The germline V gene encodes CDR1 ENHRY and CDR2 SYGVKD. CDR3 sequence: CAISESTGSQPQHF. DNA for the CDR3: TGTGCCATCAGTGAGTCAACAGGGAGTCAGCCCCAGCATTTT.

This clonotype has only a few counts. The chain couples TRBV2 to TRBJ2-3; possible D gene TRBD1, 6 bases. This CDR3 has 16 residues. CDR1 SNHLY and CDR2 FYNNEI come from the germline V gene. V was cut by 6 bases and J by 1 base, with 17 bases left in between. CDR3 sequence (DNA): TGTGCCAGCAGGACCACCCCAGGGGCCCGCACAGATACGCAGTATTTT. It codes for CASRTTPGARTDTQYF.

The table lists this clonotype with a few counts. The genes are TRBV11-2 and TRBJ2-7; TRBD1 aligns across 9 bases. The V and J ends lost 1 base and 4 bases, in that order; junction bases with no gene match: 8. Per the germline V gene, CDR1 is SGHAT and CDR2 is FQNNGV. The CDR3 is 16 residues long. The CDR3 DNA follows: TGTGCCAGCAGCTTAGCGGGGACAGGGAAATTTTACGAGCAGTACTTC. It translates to CASSLAGTGKFYEQYF.

The V gene is TRBV10-3, the J gene TRBJ2-5; D tentatively reads TRBD1 or TRBD2 (5 bases each). Germline CDR1 and CDR2: ENHRY and SYGVKD. V lost 1 base, J lost 6 bases, and 21 bases lay in between. This CDR3 contains 17 residues. CDR3 protein: CAISEFTGTDVMQTQYF. The CDR3 coding sequence is TGTGCCATCAGTGAGTTCACGGGGACCGACGTGATGCAGACCCAGTACTTC.

This clonotype was recorded once. Given a much more abundant clone one base away, this may be a read error. This chain joins TRBV7-6 and TRBJ2-7; tentatively, D is TRBD2 (5 bases). The germline V gene has CDR1 SGHVS and CDR2 FNYEAQ. The length of the CDR3 is 18 residues. The CDR3 spells CAGSLARLAGISYGEQYF. The CDR3 DNA is TGTGCCGGCAGCTTAGCGCGATTGGCAGGTATATCCTACGGTGAGCAGTACTTC.

This sequence joins TRBV20-1 and TRBJ2-7; 11 bases map to TRBD2. Looked up from germline, CDR1 is DFQATT and CDR2 is SNEGSKA (reference sequence). Trimming at V came to 6 bases and at J to 2 bases, leaving 6 bases not matched to a gene. The CDR3 is 14 amino acids. The CDR3 region has the DNA TGCAGTGCGGCTCTAGCGGGGGGCACCTACGAGCAGTACTTC. Amino acid sequence: CSAALAGGTYEQYF.

The chain uses TRBV28 and TRBJ2-4, with D hard to call. Deletions cut 6 bases from V and 13 bases from J, with 19 bases between. Germline CDR1 MDHEN, CDR2 SYDVKM. This CDR3 comprises 13 residues. The CDR3 here is CASRLAAHNEQYF. The CDR3 nucleotides read TGTGCCAGCAGACTGGCCGCCCACAATGAGCAGTACTTC. The full variable domain, rest sourced from reference TRBV28 and TRBJ2-4, is DVKVTQSSRYLVKRTGEKVFLECVQDMDHENMFWYRQDPGLGLRLIYFSYDVKMKEKGDIPEGYSVSREKKERFSLILESASTNQTSMYLCASRLAAHNEQYFGAGTRLSVL.

This clonotype was detected only a few times. The chain joins TRBV29-1 to TRBJ2-7, with D perhaps TRBD1 or TRBD2 (6 bases each). Germline-derived CDR1 and CDR2 are SQVTM and ANQGSEA. This CDR3 has 13 residues. The CDR3 spells CRGGYEVLYEQYF. Written as DNA, the CDR3 is TGCAGGGGGGGCTATGAGGTACTCTACGAGCAGTACTTC.

This clonotype was seen a handful of times. This chain connects TRBV20-1 to TRBJ2-7, with D unclear. This CDR3 contains 12 residues. Germline CDR1 and CDR2: DFQATT and SNEGSKA (reference sequence). The V end lost 5 bases, the J end lost 3 bases, and 11 bases lay between the germline ends. DNA of the CDR3: TGCAGTGCTCCATATACCCGCTACGAGCAGTACTTC. It encodes CSAPYTRYEQYF.

This rearrangement joins TRBV6-1 to TRBJ1-2, with D maybe TRBD1 (5 bases). The V end lost 8 bases, the J end lost 0 bases, and 10 bases lay between the germline ends. Germline values: CDR1 MNHNS, CDR2 SASEGT. This CDR3 is built from 13 residues. For the CDR3, the DNA is TGTGCCAGCCAACTGACAGCTAACTATGGCTACACCTTC. Its translation is CASQLTANYGYTF.

This clonotype was seen only a few times. The chain joins TRBV12-3 or TRBV12-4 to TRBJ2-7; 7 nucleotides align to TRBD2. This CDR3 has 13 residues. The junction had 4 bases not matched to a gene; V was cut back by 6 bases and J by 2 bases. This CDR3 is CASRRGETYEQYF. The CDR3 region has the DNA TGTGCCAGCAGACGGGGGGAAACCTACGAGCAGTACTTC.

The V call is TRBV29-1, the J call TRBJ2-7; 8 nucleotides match TRBD2. CDR1 is SQVTM, CDR2 ANQGSEA, per germline. Germline trimming cut 4 bases from V and 7 bases from J; bases unmatched to any gene: 6. This CDR3 comprises 12 residues. The CDR3 bases are TGCAGCGTTGGCCTCCTAGCGGGTGAGCAGTACTTC. It is translated as CSVGLLAGEQYF.

This chain links TRBV4-1 with TRBJ1-1, with a tentative D call TRBD1 (5 bases). This CDR3 is built from 16 residues. The V and J ends lost 2 bases and 5 bases respectively, with 18 bases between them. The germline gives CDR1 MGHRA, CDR2 YSYEKL. CDR3 sequence (DNA): TGCGCCAGCAGCCAACCCAGGGTAGCTGGGGGGACTGAAGCTTTCTTT. Protein sequence: CASSQPRVAGGTEAFF.

V and J are TRBV20-1 and TRBJ2-7; TRBD2 aligns across 11 bases. The trim removed 6 bases at V and 6 bases at J, leaving 10 bases unmatched. The CDR3 covers 14 residues. Germline V gene lookup returns CDR1 DFQATT and CDR2 SNEGSKA (reference sequence). CDR3 sequence: CSATIAGGPVEQYF. The CDR3 nucleotides are TGCAGTGCCACTATAGCGGGAGGGCCGGTCGAGCAGTACTTC.

This clonotype was found a few times. V is TRBV6-6 and J is TRBJ1-1; D remains unclear. Germline assignment: CDR1 MNHNY and CDR2 SVGAGI (reference sequence). The CDR3 has 14 amino acids. Trimming cost V 0 bases and J 5 bases, with 10 bases left between them. DNA of the CDR3: TGTGCCAGCAGTTACTCGACGCTGGGGACTGAAGCTTTCTTT. It is translated as CASSYSTLGTEAFF.

The J gene is TRBJ1-2, the V gene TRBV12-3 or TRBV12-4; no reliable D call. CDR3 length: 13 residues. Trimming cost V 5 bases and J 6 bases, with 13 bases left between them. The CDR3 loop reads CASSTYRRHGYTF. CDR3 DNA sequence: TGTGCCAGCAGTACCTACCGGAGGCATGGCTACACCTTC.

The rearrangement links TRBV3-1 to TRBJ1-1; D unclear. This CDR3 region has 13 residues. Trimming shortened V by 2 bases and J by 2 bases, and 6 bases separated the two germline ends. Germline-derived CDR1 and CDR2 are LGHDT and YNNKEL (reference sequence). CDR3 in DNA: TGTGCCAGCAGCCAACCGGGAAACACTGAAGCTTTCTTT. It translates to CASSQPGNTEAFF.

This clonotype was seen a few times. The chain uses TRBV10-3 and TRBJ1-1, with D possibly being TRBD1 (6 bases). V gave up 5 bases and J gave up 1 base, with 14 bases separating them. CDR1 ENHRY and CDR2 SYGVKD come from the germline V gene. There are 15 residues in the CDR3. The CDR3 DNA sequence: TGTGCCATCAGTCTGGACAGTGAAACGAACACTGAAGCTTTCTTT. Protein sequence: CAISLDSETNTEAFF.

This rearrangement joins TRBV5-1 to TRBJ2-1, with TRBD2 identical over 7 bases. Per germline, CDR1 SGHRS and CDR2 YFSETQ. After removal of 3 bases from V and 0 bases from J, the junction contained 3 bases not matched to a gene. The CDR3 is 15 amino acids. In nucleotides, the CDR3 is TGCGCCAGCAGCTGGGACTACAGCTCCTACAATGAGCAGTTCTTC. Translation gives CASSWDYSSYNEQFF. Drawing the rest from reference TRBV5-1 and TRBJ2-1, the complete variable domain is KAGVTQTPRYLIKTRGQQVTLSCSPISGHRSVSWYQQTPGQGLQFLFEYFSETQRNKGNFPGRFSGRQFSNSRSEMNVSTLELGDSALYLCASSWDYSSYNEQFFGPGTRLTVL.

The chain employs TRBV7-9 and TRBJ1-4; no firm D call. The length of the CDR3 is 14 residues. Germline assignment: CDR1 SEHNR and CDR2 FQNEAQ (reference sequence). The ends were cut back, 0 bases at V and 5 bases at J, with 7 bases in the middle. CDR3 amino acids: CASSLARRNEKLFF. In DNA, the CDR3 is TGTGCCAGCAGCTTAGCTCGGAGAAATGAAAAACTGTTTTTT. The full variable domain, its missing parts supplied by reference TRBV7-9 and TRBJ1-4, is DTGVSQNPRHKITKRGQNVTFRCDPISEHNRLYWYRQTLGQGPEFLTYFQNEAQLEKSRLLSDRFSAERPKGSFSTLEIQRTEQGDSAMYLCASSLARRNEKLFFGSGTQLSVL.

This clonotype was counted a single time. Germline is not matched at one junction end, which may reflect a read error. The rearrangement joins TRBV7-2 to TRBJ2-3; unclear D gene. The germline CDR1 and CDR2 sequences are SGHTA and FQGNSA. The CDR3 runs to 14 residues. CDR3 residues: CASSPWVYTDTRYF. The CDR3, as DNA: TGTGCCAGCAGCCCCTGGGTCTACACAGATACGCGGTATTTT.

This clonotype was recorded a few times. The V gene is TRBV20-1, the J gene TRBJ2-4; 8 bases line up with TRBD2. Germline V gene lookup returns CDR1 DFQATT and CDR2 SNEGSKA (reference sequence). The CDR3 is made up of 16 amino acids. The J segment lost 0 bases and the V segment lost 5 bases, leaving 9 bases of the junction unmatched. The CDR3 bases are TGCAGTGCTCCCCGGGGGGGCAGGCTAGCCAAAAACATTCAGTACTTC. It is translated as CSAPRGGRLAKNIQYF.

As concerns this clonotype: A read error may produce the germline difference seen at one junction end. This chain connects TRBV24-1 to TRBJ2-1, with TRBD2 identical over 9 bases. Germline CDR1 is KGHDR and CDR2 is SFDVKD. The CDR3 has 16 residues. The CDR3 bases are TGTGCCACCAGTGATTTTAGCGGGAGTAGGTACAATGAGCCGTTCTTC. Translated: CATSDFSGSRYNEPFF.

This chain connects TRBV5-1 to TRBJ1-1; 7 positions match TRBD1. The CDR3 totals 12 residues. Germline-derived CDR1 and CDR2 are SGHRS and YFSETQ. Trimming removed 0 bases from V and 11 bases from J; junction bases left unmatched: 4. CDR3 sequence (DNA): TGCGCCAGCAGCTTGGACAGGGGTGGGGCTTTCTTT. It yields the protein CASSLDRGGAFF.

This clonotype was recorded a few times. The V gene is TRBV20-1, the J gene TRBJ2-7; D possibly corresponds to TRBD2 (5 bases). CDR3 length equals 16 residues. V was shortened by 0 bases and J by 4 bases, with 19 bases between the two germline ends. Germline values: CDR1 DFQATT, CDR2 SNEGSKA (reference sequence). Written as DNA, the CDR3 is TGCAGTGCTAGAGATTATCGGCTAGCCGACCAGTACGAGCAGTACTTC. The encoded protein is CSARDYRLADQYEQYF.

The rearrangement uses TRBV5-1 and TRBJ1-2, with 12 bases that match TRBD1. Germline V gene lookup returns CDR1 SGHRS and CDR2 YFSETQ. The CDR3 contains 17 residues. Trimming removed 0 bases from V and 3 bases from J; junction bases left unmatched: 6. CDR3 amino acids: CASSLERGTGGYYGYTF. As DNA, the CDR3 is TGCGCCAGCAGCTTGGAACGGGGGACAGGGGGCTACTATGGCTACACCTTC.

This clonotype was seen repeatedly, ten times or more. The J gene is TRBJ1-2, the V gene TRBV27, with TRBD1 identical over 7 bases. Per germline, CDR1 MNHEY and CDR2 SMNVEV (reference sequence). The CDR3 runs to 13 residues. J was trimmed by 4 bases and V by 2 bases; bases with no gene match: 1. Here the CDR3 DNA reads TGTGCCAGCAGTTTAAAGGGGGCCTATGGCTACACCTTC. This gives the protein CASSLKGAYGYTF.

This clonotype was counted a few times. This chain joins TRBV5-5 and TRBJ2-1; no clear D. Germline-derived CDR1 and CDR2 are SGHKS and YYEKEE (reference sequence). V gave up 2 bases and J gave up 0 bases, with 9 bases separating them. The CDR3 is 15 amino acids. The CDR3 loop is CASSFYGDSYNEQFF. CDR3 DNA: TGTGCCAGCAGCTTTTATGGGGACTCCTACAATGAGCAGTTCTTC.

Details on this clonotype: One junction end disagrees with the germline gene, perhaps due to a read error. This sequence joins TRBV3-1 and TRBJ1-2; D is unresolved. Germline V gives CDR1 LGHDT, CDR2 YNNKEL (reference sequence). CDR3 length equals 13 residues. The CDR3 DNA is TGTGCCAGCAGCCAAGTTACAAGCTATGGCTGCACCTTC. It is translated as CASSQVTSYGCTF.

The CDR3 bases are TGTGCCAGCAGCCAAGATTTGCCCGGGAGCACAGATACGCAGTATTTT. Residues: CASSQDLPGSTDTQYF. The genes are TRBV3-1 and TRBJ2-3, with unresolved D. The germline gives CDR1 LGHDT, CDR2 YNNKEL (reference sequence). CDR3 length equals 16 residues. With 0 bases removed from V and 0 bases from J, the gap between germline ends came to 10 bases.

This clonotype showed up many times. This rearrangement joins TRBV20-1 to TRBJ2-3; 9 bases agree with TRBD2. The trim removed 7 bases at V and 6 bases at J, leaving 11 bases unmatched. CDR3 length: 14 residues. Germline V gene sequence: CDR1 DFQATT, CDR2 SNEGSKA (reference sequence). The CDR3 DNA is TGCAGTGGTCCGGGAGGAGCGGGAGGCGATACGCAGTATTTT. Translating gives CSGPGGAGGDTQYF.

The chain employs TRBV2 and TRBJ2-1; 9 positions agree with TRBD1. Germline trimming cut 5 bases from V and 7 bases from J; bases unmatched to any gene: 9. The CDR3 runs to 15 residues. Germline V gene sequence: CDR1 SNHLY, CDR2 FYNNEI. The CDR3 nucleotides are TGTGCCAGCAGTAAAGACAGGGGGACGACGAATGAGCAGTTCTTC. Residues: CASSKDRGTTNEQFF.